Included here is one T cell receptor beta chain sequence, with context. Its antigen is unknown. The data stem from a study of OX40 agonist ivuxolimab in advanced cancers. As for the study in general: Partial responses occurred in three patients (one hepatocellular carcinoma, two cutaneous melanoma).

Clones were read by immunoSEQ multiplex PCR, and TCRdb kept only the in-frame ones, dropping some. The sample contains approximately 100,000 clones, around 91% of which appear only once. Study conclusions and caveats: Clonal expansion was seen in CD4+ and CD8+ blood T cells by week 6 at 0.1 to 3.0 mg/kg. In the 0.1-3.0 mg/kg groups, partial responders showed among the lowest expansion.

Germline-derived CDR1 and CDR2 are SNHLY and FYNNEI. The CDR3 loop spans 14 amino acids. Trimming cost V 1 base and J 3 bases, with 10 bases left between them. The sample consisted of CD4+ or CD8+ T cells sorted from blood, taken in a trial of the OX40 agonist ivuxolimab. The gene calls are TRBV2 and TRBJ2-7, with TRBD1 as a possible D gene (5 bases). The sequence was obtained from an adult with an advanced solid tumor such as melanoma, head and neck, liver or kidney cancer. DNA for the CDR3: TGTGCCAGCAGTGAAGAGGGGCAGCTCTACGAGCAGTACTTC. This encodes CASSEEGQLYEQYF.